This TCR beta chain was observed in a study of control samples from healthy donors and cancer patients. Trimming took off 6 bases at V and 7 bases at J, with 19 bases between the two ends. The CDR3 totals 15 residues. The germline V gene encodes CDR1 MNHEY and CDR2 SVGAGI. Some clones are missing from TCRdb's copy, which holds only in-frame ones; the method was immunoSEQ multiplex PCR. The repertoire has around 80,000 clones, roughly 88% of them found once; the top ten carry 4.5% to 6%. This sequence originates from a woman aged 45 to 65 in good health. The chain has TRBV6-5 and TRBJ2-1; the D call may be TRBD1 or TRBD2 (6 bases each). The specimen was blood. The CDR3 sequence is CASRTGGGGLNEQFF. CDR3 coding DNA: TGTGCCAGCAGGACCGGAGGAGGGGGATTAAATGAGCAGTTCTTC.